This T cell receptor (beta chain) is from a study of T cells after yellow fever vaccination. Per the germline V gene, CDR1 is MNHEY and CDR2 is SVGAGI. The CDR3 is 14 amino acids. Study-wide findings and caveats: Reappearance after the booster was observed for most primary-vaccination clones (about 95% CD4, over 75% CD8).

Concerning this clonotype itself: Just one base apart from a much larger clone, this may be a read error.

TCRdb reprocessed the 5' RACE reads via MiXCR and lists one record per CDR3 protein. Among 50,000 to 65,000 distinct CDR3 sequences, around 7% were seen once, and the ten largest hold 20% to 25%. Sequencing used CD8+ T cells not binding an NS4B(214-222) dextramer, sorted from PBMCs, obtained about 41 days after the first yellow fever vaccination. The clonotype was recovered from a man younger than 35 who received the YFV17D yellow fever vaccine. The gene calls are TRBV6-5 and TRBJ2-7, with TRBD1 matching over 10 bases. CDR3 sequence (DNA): TGTGCCAGCAGTTCCGACAGGGGGCCGGGAGAGCTGTACTTC. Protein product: CASSSDRGPGELYF.